Listed here is a single TCR beta chain. The sample is drawn from a study of blood T cell repertoires in COVID-19. Whole-study context: T cells, B-cell-depleted T cells, or PBMCs provided the cDNA or gDNA that served as material.

Original methodology: Reference gene primer amplification gave nucleated cell count estimates. Some clones are missing from TCRdb's copy, which holds only in-frame ones; the method was immunoSEQ multiplex PCR. V and J calls and clone size are those listed in that table; D and trimming were worked out from the DNA. This table holds approximately 85,000 clones, around 86% found once. The CDR3 is 17 amino acids. Germline V gene lookup returns CDR1 MDHEN and CDR2 SYDVKM. V lost 2 bases to trimming and J lost 2 bases, with 16 bases between them. Sequencing used peripheral blood. This chain uses TRBV28 with TRBJ1-5; D possibly corresponds to TRBD1 (6 bases). This receptor was taken from a man aged 45-65 years with active or convalescent COVID-19. CDR3 nucleotides: TGTGCCAGCAGTTTAAATACCGGGACAAGGGGCAATCAGCCCCAGCATTTT. This encodes CASSLNTGTRGNQPQHF. The variable domain in full, with the rest retrieved from reference TRBV28 and TRBJ1-5, is DVKVTQSSRYLVKRTGEKVFLECVQDMDHENMFWYRQDPGLGLRLIYFSYDVKMKEKGDIPEGYSVSREKKERFSLILESASTNQTSMYLCASSLNTGTRGNQPQHFGDGTRLSIL.